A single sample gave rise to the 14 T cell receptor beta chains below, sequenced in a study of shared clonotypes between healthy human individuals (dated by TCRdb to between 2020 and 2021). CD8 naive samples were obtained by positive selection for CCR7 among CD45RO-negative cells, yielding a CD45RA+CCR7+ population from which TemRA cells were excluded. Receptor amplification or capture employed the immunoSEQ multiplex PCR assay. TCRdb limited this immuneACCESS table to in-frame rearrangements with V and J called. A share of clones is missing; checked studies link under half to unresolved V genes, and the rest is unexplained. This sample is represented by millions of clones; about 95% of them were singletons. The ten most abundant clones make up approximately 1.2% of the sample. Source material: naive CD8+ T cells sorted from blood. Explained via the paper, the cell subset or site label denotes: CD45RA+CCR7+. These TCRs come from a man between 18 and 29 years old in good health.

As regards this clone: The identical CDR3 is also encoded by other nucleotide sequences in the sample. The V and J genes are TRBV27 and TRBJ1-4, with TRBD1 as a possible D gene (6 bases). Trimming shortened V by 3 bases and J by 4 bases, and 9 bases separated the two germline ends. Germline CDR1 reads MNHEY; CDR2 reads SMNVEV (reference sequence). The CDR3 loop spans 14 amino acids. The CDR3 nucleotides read TGTGCCAGCAGTTTCACAGGGAGTAATGAAAAACTGTTTTTT. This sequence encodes CASSFTGSNEKLFF.

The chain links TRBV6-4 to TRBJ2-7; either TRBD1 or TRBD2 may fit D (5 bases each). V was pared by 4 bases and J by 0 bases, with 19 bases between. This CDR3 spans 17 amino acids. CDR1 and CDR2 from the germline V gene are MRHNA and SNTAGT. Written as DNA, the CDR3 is TGTGCCAGCAGTGCTTGGTTTATGTCAGGGAGCTCCTACGAGCAGTACTTC. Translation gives CASSAWFMSGSSYEQYF.

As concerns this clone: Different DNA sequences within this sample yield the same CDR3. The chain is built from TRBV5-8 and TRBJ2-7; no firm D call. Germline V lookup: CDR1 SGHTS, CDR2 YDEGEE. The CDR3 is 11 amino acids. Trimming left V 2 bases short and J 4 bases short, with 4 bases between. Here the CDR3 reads CASSFGYEQYF. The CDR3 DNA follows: TGTGCCAGCAGCTTTGGATACGAGCAGTACTTC.

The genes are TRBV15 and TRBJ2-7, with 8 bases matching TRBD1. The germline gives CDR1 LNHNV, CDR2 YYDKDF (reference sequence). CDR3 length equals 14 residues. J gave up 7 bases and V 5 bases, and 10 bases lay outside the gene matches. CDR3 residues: CATSVDRGEVEQYF. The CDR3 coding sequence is TGTGCCACCAGCGTCGACAGGGGTGAGGTGGAGCAGTACTTC.

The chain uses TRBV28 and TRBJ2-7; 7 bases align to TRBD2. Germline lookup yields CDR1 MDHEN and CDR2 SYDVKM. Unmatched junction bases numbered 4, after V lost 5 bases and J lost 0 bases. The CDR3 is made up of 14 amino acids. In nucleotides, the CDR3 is TGTGCCAGCAGTGCGGGGAGGGCCTCCTACGAGCAGTACTTC. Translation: CASSAGRASYEQYF.

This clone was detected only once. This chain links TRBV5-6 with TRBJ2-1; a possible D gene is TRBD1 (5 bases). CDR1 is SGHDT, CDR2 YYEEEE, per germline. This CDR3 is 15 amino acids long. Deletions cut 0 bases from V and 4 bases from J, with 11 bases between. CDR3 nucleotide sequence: TGTGCCAGCAGCTTGGGGCAGGGAAAATACAATGAGCAGTTCTTC. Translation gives CASSLGQGKYNEQFF.

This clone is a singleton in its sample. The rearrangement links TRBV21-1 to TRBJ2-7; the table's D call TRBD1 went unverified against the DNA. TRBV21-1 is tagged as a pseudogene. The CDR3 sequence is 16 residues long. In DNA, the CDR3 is TGTGCCAGCAGCATGGACTCGGGACAGGGTATCTACGAGCAGTACTTC. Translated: CASSMDSGQGIYEQYF.

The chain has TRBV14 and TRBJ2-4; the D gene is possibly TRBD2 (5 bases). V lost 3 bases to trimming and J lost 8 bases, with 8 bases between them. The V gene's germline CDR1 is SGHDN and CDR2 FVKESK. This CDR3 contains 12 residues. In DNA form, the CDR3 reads TGTGCCAGCAGCCACTGGGGAGACATTCAGTACTTC. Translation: CASSHWGDIQYF.

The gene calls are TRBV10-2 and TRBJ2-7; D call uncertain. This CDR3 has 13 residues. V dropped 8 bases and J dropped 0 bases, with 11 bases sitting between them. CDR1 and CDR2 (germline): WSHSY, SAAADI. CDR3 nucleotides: TGCGCCAGCGCCGCGGCGCACTCCTACGAGCAGTACTTC. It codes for CASAAAHSYEQYF.

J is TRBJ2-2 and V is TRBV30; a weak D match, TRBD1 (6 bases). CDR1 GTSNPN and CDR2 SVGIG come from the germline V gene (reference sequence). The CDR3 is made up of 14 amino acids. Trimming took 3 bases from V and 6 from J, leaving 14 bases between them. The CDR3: CAWRRDNYAGELFF. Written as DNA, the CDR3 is TGTGCCTGGAGACGGGACAATTACGCCGGGGAGCTGTTTTTT. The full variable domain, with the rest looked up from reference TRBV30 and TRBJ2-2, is SQTIHQWPATLVQPVGSPLSLECTVEGTSNPNLYWYRQAAGRGLQLLFYSVGIGQISSEVPQNLSASRPQDRQFILSSKKLLLSDSGFYLCAWRRDNYAGELFFGEGSRLTVL.

The CDR3 sequence is CASSSGVAGTDTQYF. The CDR3 bases are TGTGCCAGCAGCTCGGGGGTTGCGGGCACAGATACGCAGTATTTT. The chain joins TRBV5-8 to TRBJ2-3, with TRBD2 as a possible D gene (6 bases). This CDR3 comprises 15 residues. V shed 3 bases and J shed 1 base, with 12 bases lying between them. Germline loops: CDR1 SGHTS, CDR2 YDEGEE.

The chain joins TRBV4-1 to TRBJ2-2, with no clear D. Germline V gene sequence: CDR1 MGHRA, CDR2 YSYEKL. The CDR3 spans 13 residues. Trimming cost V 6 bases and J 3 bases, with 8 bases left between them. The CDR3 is CASSGWDTGELFF. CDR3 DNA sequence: TGCGCCAGCAGTGGGTGGGACACCGGGGAGCTGTTTTTT.

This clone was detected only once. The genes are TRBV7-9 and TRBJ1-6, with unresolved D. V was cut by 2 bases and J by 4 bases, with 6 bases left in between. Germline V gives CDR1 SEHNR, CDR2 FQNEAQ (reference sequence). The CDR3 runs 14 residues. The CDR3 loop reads CASSLSSYNSPLHF. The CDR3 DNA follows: TGTGCCAGCAGCTTAAGCAGTTATAATTCACCCCTCCACTTT.

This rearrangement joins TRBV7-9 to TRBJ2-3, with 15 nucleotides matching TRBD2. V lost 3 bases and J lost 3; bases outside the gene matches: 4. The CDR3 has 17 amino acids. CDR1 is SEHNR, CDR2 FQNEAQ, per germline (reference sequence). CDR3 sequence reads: CASSFGLAGGLTDTQYF. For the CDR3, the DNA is TGTGCCAGCAGCTTCGGACTAGCGGGAGGGTTGACAGATACGCAGTATTTT.